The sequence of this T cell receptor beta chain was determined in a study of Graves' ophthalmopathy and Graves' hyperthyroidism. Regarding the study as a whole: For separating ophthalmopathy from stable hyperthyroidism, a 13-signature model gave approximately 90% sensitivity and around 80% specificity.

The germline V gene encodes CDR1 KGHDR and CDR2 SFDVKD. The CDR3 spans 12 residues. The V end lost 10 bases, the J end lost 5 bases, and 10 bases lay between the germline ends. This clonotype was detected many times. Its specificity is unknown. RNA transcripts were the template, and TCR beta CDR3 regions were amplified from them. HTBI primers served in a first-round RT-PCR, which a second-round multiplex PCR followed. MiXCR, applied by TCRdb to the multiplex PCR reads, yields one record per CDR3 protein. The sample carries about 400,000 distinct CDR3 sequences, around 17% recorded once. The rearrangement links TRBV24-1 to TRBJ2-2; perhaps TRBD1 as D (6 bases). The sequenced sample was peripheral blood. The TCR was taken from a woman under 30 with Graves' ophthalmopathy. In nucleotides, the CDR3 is TGTGCCACGGAAACAGGGACCGGGGAGCTGTTTTTT. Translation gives CATETGTGELFF.